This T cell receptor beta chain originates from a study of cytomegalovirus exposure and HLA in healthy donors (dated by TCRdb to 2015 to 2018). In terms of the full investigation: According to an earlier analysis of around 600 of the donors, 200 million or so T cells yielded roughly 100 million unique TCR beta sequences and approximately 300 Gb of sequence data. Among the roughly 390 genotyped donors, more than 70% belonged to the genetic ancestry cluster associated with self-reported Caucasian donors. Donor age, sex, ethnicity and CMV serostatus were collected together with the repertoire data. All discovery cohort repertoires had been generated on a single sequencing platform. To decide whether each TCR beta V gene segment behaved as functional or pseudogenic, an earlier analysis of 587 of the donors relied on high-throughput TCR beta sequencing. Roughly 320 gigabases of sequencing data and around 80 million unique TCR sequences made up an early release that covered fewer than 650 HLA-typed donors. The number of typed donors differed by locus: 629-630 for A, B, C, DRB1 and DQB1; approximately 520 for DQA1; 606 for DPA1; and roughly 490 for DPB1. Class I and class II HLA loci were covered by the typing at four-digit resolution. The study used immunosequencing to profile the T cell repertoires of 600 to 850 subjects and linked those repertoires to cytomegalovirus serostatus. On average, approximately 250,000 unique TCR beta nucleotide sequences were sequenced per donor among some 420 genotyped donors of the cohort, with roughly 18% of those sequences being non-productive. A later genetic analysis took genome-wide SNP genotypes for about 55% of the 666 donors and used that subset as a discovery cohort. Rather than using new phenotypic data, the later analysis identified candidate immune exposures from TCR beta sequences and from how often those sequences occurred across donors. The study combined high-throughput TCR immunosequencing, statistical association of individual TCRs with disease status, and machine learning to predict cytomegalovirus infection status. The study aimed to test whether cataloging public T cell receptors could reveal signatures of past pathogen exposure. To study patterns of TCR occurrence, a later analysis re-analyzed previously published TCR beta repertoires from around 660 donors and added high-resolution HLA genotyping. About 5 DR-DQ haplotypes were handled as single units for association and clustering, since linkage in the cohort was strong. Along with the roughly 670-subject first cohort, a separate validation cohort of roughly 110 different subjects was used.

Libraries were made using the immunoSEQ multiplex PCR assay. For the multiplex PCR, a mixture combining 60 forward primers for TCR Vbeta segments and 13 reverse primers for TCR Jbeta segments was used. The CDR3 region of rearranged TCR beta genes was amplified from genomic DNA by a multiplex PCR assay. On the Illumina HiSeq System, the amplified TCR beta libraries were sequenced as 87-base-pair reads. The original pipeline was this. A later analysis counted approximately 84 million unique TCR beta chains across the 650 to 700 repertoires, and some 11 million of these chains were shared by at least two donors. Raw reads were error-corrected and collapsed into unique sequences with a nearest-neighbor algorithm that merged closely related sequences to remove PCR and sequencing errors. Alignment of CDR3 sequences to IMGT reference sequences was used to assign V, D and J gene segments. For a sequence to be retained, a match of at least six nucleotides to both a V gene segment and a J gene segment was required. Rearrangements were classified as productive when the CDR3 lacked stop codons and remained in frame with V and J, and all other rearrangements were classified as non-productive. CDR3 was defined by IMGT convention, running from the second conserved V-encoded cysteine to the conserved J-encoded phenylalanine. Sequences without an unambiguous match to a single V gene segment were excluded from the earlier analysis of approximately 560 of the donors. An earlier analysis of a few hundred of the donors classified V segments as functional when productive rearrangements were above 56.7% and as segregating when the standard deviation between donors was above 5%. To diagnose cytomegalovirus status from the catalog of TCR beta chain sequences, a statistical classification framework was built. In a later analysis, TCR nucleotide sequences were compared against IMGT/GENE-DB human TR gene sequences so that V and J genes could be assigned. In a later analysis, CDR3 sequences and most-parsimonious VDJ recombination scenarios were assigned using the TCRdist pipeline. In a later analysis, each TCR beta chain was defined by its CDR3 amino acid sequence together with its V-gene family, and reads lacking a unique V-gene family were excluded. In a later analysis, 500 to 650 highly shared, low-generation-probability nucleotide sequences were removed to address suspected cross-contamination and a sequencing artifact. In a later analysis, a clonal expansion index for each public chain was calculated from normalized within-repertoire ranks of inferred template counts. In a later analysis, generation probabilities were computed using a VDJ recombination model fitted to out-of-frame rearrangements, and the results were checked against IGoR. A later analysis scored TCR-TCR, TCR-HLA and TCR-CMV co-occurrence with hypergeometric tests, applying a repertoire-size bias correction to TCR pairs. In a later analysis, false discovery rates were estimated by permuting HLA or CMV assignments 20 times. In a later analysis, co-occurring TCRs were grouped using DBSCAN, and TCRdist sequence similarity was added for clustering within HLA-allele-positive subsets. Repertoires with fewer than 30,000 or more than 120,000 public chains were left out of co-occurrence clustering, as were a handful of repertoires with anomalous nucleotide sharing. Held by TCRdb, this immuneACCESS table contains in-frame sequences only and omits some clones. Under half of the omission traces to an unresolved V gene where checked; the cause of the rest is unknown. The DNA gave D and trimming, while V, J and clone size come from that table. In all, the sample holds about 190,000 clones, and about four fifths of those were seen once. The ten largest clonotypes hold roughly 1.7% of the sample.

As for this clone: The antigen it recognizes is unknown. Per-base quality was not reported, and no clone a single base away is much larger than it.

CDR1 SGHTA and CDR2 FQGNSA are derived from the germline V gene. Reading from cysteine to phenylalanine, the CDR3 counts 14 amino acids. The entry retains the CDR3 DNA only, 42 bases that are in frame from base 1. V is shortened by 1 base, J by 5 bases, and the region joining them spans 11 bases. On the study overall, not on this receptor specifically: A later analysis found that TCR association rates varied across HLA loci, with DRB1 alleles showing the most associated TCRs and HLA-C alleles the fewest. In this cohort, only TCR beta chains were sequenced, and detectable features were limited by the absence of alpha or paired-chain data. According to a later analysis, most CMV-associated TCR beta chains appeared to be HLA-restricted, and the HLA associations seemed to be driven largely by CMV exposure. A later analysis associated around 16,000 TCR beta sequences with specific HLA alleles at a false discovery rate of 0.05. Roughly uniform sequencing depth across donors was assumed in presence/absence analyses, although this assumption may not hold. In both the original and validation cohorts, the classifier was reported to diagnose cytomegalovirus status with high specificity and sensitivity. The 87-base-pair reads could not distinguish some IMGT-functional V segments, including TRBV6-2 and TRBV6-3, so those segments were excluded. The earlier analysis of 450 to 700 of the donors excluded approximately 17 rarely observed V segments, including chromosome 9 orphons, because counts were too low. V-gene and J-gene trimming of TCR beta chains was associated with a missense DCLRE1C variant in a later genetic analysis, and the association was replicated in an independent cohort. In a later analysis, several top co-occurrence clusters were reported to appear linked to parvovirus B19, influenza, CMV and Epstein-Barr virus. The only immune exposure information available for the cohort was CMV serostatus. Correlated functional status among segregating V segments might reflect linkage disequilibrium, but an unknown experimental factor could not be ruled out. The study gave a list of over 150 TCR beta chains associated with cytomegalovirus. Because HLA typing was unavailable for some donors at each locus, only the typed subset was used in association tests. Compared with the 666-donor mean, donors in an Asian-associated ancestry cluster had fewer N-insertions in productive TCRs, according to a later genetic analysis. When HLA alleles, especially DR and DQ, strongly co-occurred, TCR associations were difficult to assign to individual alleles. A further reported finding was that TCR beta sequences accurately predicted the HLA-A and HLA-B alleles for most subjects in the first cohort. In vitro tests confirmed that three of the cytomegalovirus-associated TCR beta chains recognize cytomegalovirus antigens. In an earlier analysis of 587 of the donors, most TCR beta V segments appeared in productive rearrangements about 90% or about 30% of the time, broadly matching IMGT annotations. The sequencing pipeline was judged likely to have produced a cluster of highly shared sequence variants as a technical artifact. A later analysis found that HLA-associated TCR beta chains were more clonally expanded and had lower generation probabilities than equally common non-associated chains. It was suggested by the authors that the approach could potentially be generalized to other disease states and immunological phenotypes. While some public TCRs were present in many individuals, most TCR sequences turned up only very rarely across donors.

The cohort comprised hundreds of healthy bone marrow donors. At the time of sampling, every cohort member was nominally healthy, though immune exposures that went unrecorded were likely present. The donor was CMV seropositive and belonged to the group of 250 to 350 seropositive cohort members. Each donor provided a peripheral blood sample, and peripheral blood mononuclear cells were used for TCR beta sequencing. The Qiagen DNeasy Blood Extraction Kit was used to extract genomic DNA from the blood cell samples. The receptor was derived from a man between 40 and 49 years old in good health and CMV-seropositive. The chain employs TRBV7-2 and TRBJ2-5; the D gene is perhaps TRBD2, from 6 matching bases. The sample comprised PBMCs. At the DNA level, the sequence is TGTGCCAGCAGCTTAGTCCCAGGAGGGGAGACCCAGTACTTC. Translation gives CASSLVPGGETQYF.